This T cell receptor beta chain was obtained from a study of blood T cell repertoires in COVID-19. V gave up 4 bases and J gave up 7 bases, with 5 bases separating them. This CDR3 comprises 11 residues. Germline CDR1 and CDR2: SNHLY and FYNNEI. This clone was seen only a few times. Here immunoSEQ multiplex PCR was the method, and the copy in TCRdb shows in-frame clones only, minus some. The sample records about 120,000 clones, 60% to 85% being singletons. The chain links TRBV2 to TRBJ1-5; D is unclear. The receptor's source is a man between 65 and 85 years old with acute or convalescent COVID-19. The specimen was peripheral blood. The CDR3 sequence is CASSGGQPQHF. The CDR3 DNA reads as TGTGCCAGCAGTGGAGGGCAGCCCCAGCATTTT.